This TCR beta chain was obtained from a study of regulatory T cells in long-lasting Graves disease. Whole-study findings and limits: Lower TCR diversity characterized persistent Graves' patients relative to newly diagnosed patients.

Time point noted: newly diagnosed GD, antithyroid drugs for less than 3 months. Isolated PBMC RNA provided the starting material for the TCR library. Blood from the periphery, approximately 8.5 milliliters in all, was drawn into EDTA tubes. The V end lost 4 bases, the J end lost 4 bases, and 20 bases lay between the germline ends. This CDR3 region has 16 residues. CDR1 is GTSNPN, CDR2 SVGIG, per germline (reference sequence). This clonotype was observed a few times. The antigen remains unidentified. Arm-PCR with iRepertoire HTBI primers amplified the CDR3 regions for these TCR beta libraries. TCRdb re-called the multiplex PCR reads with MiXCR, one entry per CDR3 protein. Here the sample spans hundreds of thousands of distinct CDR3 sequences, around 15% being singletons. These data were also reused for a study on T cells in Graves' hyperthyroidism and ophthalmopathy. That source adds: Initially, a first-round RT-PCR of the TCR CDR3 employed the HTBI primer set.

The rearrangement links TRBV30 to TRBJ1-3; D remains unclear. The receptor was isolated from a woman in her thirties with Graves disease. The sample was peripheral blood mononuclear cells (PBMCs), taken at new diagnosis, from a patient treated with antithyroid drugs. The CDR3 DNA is TGTGCCTGGAACTTACGGTCCAGCCCGACCGGAAACACCATATATTTT. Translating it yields CAWNLRSSPTGNTIYF.